This T cell receptor (beta chain) was sequenced for a study of blood T cell repertoires in COVID-19. Whole-study context: The origin of the acute and convalescent COVID-19 samples was the United States, Italy and Spain. Sample material is recorded as cDNA or gDNA derived from T cells, B-cell-depleted T cells, or PBMCs.

Study processing details: For nucleated cells, counts were estimated from reference gene primer amplification. Clones were sequenced by immunoSEQ multiplex PCR, and TCRdb holds only the in-frame ones, with some missing. V, J and clone size are those of that table, while D and trimming were read from the DNA. The sample lists more than 25,000 clones, more than 75% occurring once. J was trimmed by 1 base and V by 6 bases; bases with no gene match: 4. Germline V lookup: CDR1 KGHDR, CDR2 SFDVKD. The CDR3 is 15 residues long. This chain links TRBV24-1 with TRBJ1-1; 10 nucleotides agree with TRBD1. The specimen was peripheral blood. The origin of this receptor is a man aged 50 to 59 with active COVID-19. The CDR3 bases are TGTGCCACCAGTTCGACAGGGGGCAGGAACACTGAAGCTTTCTTT. Protein product: CATSSTGGRNTEAFF.